These T cell receptor beta chains were read from a single sample in a study of identical twins. TCRdb ran MiXCR on the 5' RACE reads and lists one entry per CDR3 protein. The sample lists roughly 690,000 distinct CDR3 sequences, approximately 22% occurring once. This sample also appeared in a second study, on T cells expressing NK-cell markers.

Material for sequencing was PBMCs. Receptors were obtained from a woman aged 18-29 years in good health. Both conserved end residues are part of each CDR3. The order of the fields is J gene, D gene, V gene, clone size, CDR3 DNA, CDR3 protein. A D gene is named only where the DNA matches it firmly. The listing skips clone size in some rows; elsewhere it reads once, few, many or a size class.

>TRBJ1-1|.|TRBV6-2/TRBV6-3|.
TGTGCCAGCAGGGACTACGGGACGGAGAACACTGAAGCTTTCTTT
CASRDYGTENTEAFF
>TRBJ2-1|.|TRBV9|few
TGTGCCAGCAGCGTAGCTGGGGTCCAGGGCAATGAGCAGTTCTTC
CASSVAGVQGNEQFF
>TRBJ2-2|.|TRBV10-3|.
TGTGCCATCAGACAATCAGGGGCGAACACCGGGGAGCTGTTTTTT
CAIRQSGANTGELFF
>TRBJ1-3|.|TRBV9|few
TGTGCCAGCAGCGTGCGGGGGACGGAAAACACCATATATTTT
CASSVRGTENTIYF
>TRBJ1-2|.|TRBV27|few
TGTGCCAGCAGTCCGACCGGTAGCTATGGCTACACCTTC
CASSPTGSYGYTF
>TRBJ2-4|TRBD1|TRBV12-3/TRBV12-4|.
TGTGCCAGCAGTTCCCGGACAGGGAAGGTAGGAGACATTCAGTACTTC
CASSSRTGKVGDIQYF
>TRBJ2-7|TRBD2|TRBV12-3/TRBV12-4|few
TGTGCCAGCAGCCTTGGAGGGATTAGCGGGAGGCATGGCGAGCAGTACTTC
CASSLGGISGRHGEQYF
>TRBJ2-5|.|TRBV28|.
TGTGCCAGCAGTTTCAACAGGGAGAGGACCCAGTACTTC
CASSFNRERTQYF
>TRBJ2-2|TRBD2|TRBV6-2/TRBV6-3|many
TGTGCCAGCAGCCCCGGGGGGTCGGACACCGGGGAGCTGTTTTTT
CASSPGGSDTGELFF
>TRBJ2-1|TRBD2|TRBV20-1|.
TGCAGCCCACTAGCGGGAACCTACAATGAGCAGTTCTTC
CSPLAGTYNEQFF
>TRBJ1-2|.|TRBV6-1|many
TGTGCCAGCAGGGGGTCCGAGGGGGATCATGGCTACACCTTC
CASRGSEGDHGYTF
>TRBJ1-1|.|TRBV25-1|few
TGTGCCAGCAGAGGACACTATGAAGCTTTCTTT
CASRGHYEAFF
>TRBJ2-1|.|TRBV7-9|many
TGTGCCAGCAGCTTGCGGGAGACAGGGGCGTACAATGAGCAGTTCTTC
CASSLRETGAYNEQFF
>TRBJ2-1|.|TRBV12-3/TRBV12-4|many
TGTGCCAGCAGGCTACGCGATGAGCAGTTCTTC
CASRLRDEQFF
>TRBJ2-5|TRBD2|TRBV11-2|once
TGTGCCAGCAGCTCCCGTGTCGCGGGAGGGCCGTTACAAGAGACCCAGTACTTC
CASSSRVAGGPLQETQYF
>TRBJ2-1|.|TRBV6-6|many
TGTGCCAGCAGTTACTCCGACACCGAGCAGTTCTTC
CASSYSDTEQFF
>TRBJ2-5|TRBD2|TRBV20-1|.
TGCAGTGCTAGATTGTGGGCGGGACTACAAGAGACCCAGTACTTC
CSARLWAGLQETQYF
>TRBJ1-4|.|TRBV7-9|.
TGTGCCAGCAGCTTATCGGCAGACGAAAAACTGTTTTTT
CASSLSADEKLFF
>TRBJ1-5|.|TRBV29-1|.
TGCAGCGTCCCCATGGAGGGCGGGAATCAGCCCCAGCATTTT
CSVPMEGGNQPQHF
>TRBJ2-3|.|TRBV6-2/TRBV6-3|.
TGTGCCAGCAGTCCCCTCACTACGCAGTATTTT
CASSPLTTQYF
>TRBJ2-1|TRBD2|TRBV18|.
TGTGCCAGCTCGCCTAGTATAGCGGGAGACTACAATGAGCAGTTCTTC
CASSPSIAGDYNEQFF
>TRBJ2-2|.|TRBV29-1|few
TGCAGCGCTCGTTTAACCGATAACACCGGGGAGCTGTTTTTT
CSARLTDNTGELFF